The rows below give T cell receptor beta chains drawn from one sample of a study of blood T cell dynamics during melanoma immunotherapy. Some clones are missing from TCRdb's copy, which holds only in-frame ones; the method was immunoSEQ multiplex PCR. The top ten hold 24% of the sample, which has around 10,000 clones, over 85% seen once. Here the sequenced sample was blood, taken from a patient treated with checkpoint blockade. These receptors were collected from a human donor with melanoma. Both conserved end residues are part of each CDR3. D genes are given only for firm matches. Clone size appears in some rows only: once, few, many, or a class for an expanded clone.

D gene,J gene,clone size,V gene,CDR3 protein,CDR3 DNA
TRBD1,TRBJ2-3,NA,TRBV5-1,CASSSLPGQADTQYF,TGCGCCAGCAGCTCCCTCCCGGGACAGGCAGATACGCAGTATTTT
NA,TRBJ2-3,once,TRBV27,CASKESRTTDTQYF,TGTGCCAGCAAGGAGTCCCGCACCACAGATACGCAGTATTTT
NA,TRBJ2-2,NA,TRBV9,CASSGTTIGTGELFF,TGTGCCAGCAGCGGGACTACCATAGGCACCGGGGAGCTGTTTTTT
TRBD1,TRBJ2-5,once,TRBV30,CAWRGDSQETQYF,TGTGCCTGGAGGGGGGACAGCCAAGAGACCCAGTACTTC
NA,TRBJ2-7,NA,TRBV10-3,CAISRRQAAYEQYF,TGTGCCATCTCCCGTCGGCAGGCGGCCTACGAGCAGTACTTC
NA,TRBJ1-1,NA,TRBV5-6,CASSFPGAGTEAFF,TGTGCCAGCAGCTTTCCGGGGGCGGGGACTGAAGCTTTCTTT
TRBD2,TRBJ2-7,NA,TRBV7-3,CASSPAGLAGYEQYF,TGTGCCAGCAGCCCCGCGGGGCTAGCGGGCTACGAGCAGTACTTC
NA,TRBJ1-2,NA,TRBV6-6,CASSYSGLNYGYTF,TGTGCCAGCAGTTACTCCGGCCTTAACTATGGCTACACCTTC
NA,TRBJ2-7,NA,TRBV28,CASSLSPTYEQYF,TGTGCCAGCAGTTTATCCCCCACCTACGAGCAGTACTTC
NA,TRBJ2-5,NA,TRBV19,CASSAGPETQYF,TGTGCCAGTAGTGCGGGCCCAGAGACCCAGTACTTC
NA,TRBJ1-3,NA,TRBV11-1,CASSLAPGDTIYF,TGTGCCAGCAGCTTAGCGCCGGGTGACACCATATATTTT
NA,TRBJ1-6,NA,TRBV2,CASTPLGGNSPLHF,TGTGCCAGCACCCCTCTCGGGGGGAATTCACCCCTCCACTTT
TRBD1,TRBJ1-6,NA,TRBV28,CASSLLQGRDSPLHF,TGTGCCAGCAGTTTATTACAGGGGAGGGACTCACCCCTCCACTTT
TRBD2,TRBJ2-7,NA,TRBV27,CASSPGTRFYEQYF,TGTGCCAGCAGTCCCGGGACTAGGTTTTACGAGCAGTACTTC
NA,TRBJ1-2,once,TRBV4-2,CASSRGFYGYTF,TGTGCCAGCAGCCGAGGATTCTATGGCTACACCTTC
NA,TRBJ1-1,NA,TRBV9,CASSASGGEDTEAFF,TGTGCCAGCAGCGCCTCCGGGGGGGAGGACACTGAAGCTTTCTTT
NA,TRBJ2-1,NA,TRBV28,CASRPVGRDPWDEQFF,TGTGCCAGCAGACCGGTCGGGCGGGACCCCTGGGATGAGCAGTTCTTC
NA,TRBJ1-1,NA,TRBV15,CATSADRGTEAFF,TGTGCCACCTCTGCTGACCGGGGGACTGAAGCTTTCTTT
NA,TRBJ1-1,NA,TRBV5-5,CASSFWVTMNTEAFF,TGTGCCAGCAGCTTTTGGGTGACGATGAACACTGAAGCTTTCTTT
TRBD1,TRBJ2-7,NA,TRBV27,CASSLSTGYYEQYF,TGTGCCAGCAGTTTATCGACAGGGTACTACGAGCAGTACTTC